This TCR beta chain was sequenced in a study of cytomegalovirus exposure and HLA in healthy donors. PCR was performed using 60 Vbeta and 13 Jbeta primers. The data were produced by immunoSEQ multiplex PCR, yet TCRdb's version contains in-frame clones alone and is incomplete. The sample includes around 130,000 clones, about 81% of them seen just once. The receptor's source is a middle-aged man in good health and CMV-seronegative. The source material was PBMCs.

The chain's CDR3 is CAISETLDWNTGELFF. CDR3 in DNA: TGTGCCATCAGTGAGACTCTGGACTGGAATACCGGGGAGCTGTTTTTT. The chain is built from TRBV10-3 and TRBJ2-2; TRBD2 is a possible D gene (5 bases). The CDR3 covers 16 residues. Germline V gene sequence: CDR1 ENHRY, CDR2 SYGVKD. V was shortened by 2 bases and J by 5 bases, with 15 bases between the two germline ends.